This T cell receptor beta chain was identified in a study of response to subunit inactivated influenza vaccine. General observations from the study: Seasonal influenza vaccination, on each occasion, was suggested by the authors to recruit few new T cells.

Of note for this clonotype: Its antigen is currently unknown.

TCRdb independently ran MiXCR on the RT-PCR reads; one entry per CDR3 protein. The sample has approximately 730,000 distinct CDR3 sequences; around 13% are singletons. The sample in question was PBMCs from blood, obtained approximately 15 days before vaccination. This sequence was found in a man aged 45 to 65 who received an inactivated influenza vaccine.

Here the CDR3 DNA reads TGTGCCAGCAGTTGGCTAGCGTCTAGCACAGATACGCAGTATTTT. Translated: CASSWLASSTDTQYF. This chain uses TRBV12-3 or TRBV12-4 with TRBJ2-3; possible D gene TRBD2, 6 bases. Trimming stripped 4 bases from V and 0 bases from J, with 11 bases between. This CDR3 is built from 15 residues.